These 18 T cell receptor beta chains came from one sample sequenced in a study of blood T cell repertoires in COVID-19. Assay: immunoSEQ multiplex PCR; the TCRdb copy retains only in-frame clones and omits some. The sample yields around 67,000 clones, around 88% seen once. Sequenced material: peripheral blood. These receptors all come from a woman aged 80 or over with acute or convalescent COVID-19.

This sequence joins TRBV2 and TRBJ2-7; no definite D call. Germline V gives CDR1 SNHLY, CDR2 FYNNEI. Trimming took 3 bases from V and 12 from J, leaving 15 bases between them. This CDR3 has 12 amino acids. Written as DNA, the CDR3 is TGTGCCAGCAGTGACGCGGTCTTTCTATTGTACTTC. Translation: CASSDAVFLLYF.

The rearrangement uses TRBV28 and TRBJ2-7; 12 bases fit TRBD2. Germline V lookup: CDR1 MDHEN, CDR2 SYDVKM. The CDR3 runs 13 residues. V lost 10 bases and J lost 4; bases outside the gene matches: 5. This CDR3 is CATRTSGTYEQYF. CDR3 DNA: TGTGCCACCCGGACTAGCGGGACGTACGAGCAGTACTTC.

The gene calls are TRBV28 and TRBJ1-1; 10 nucleotides align to TRBD1. The V segment lost 2 bases and the J segment 6 bases; nucleotides outside the gene matches: 6. Germline V gene sequence: CDR1 MDHEN, CDR2 SYDVKM. This CDR3 region has 15 residues. DNA for the CDR3: TGTGCCAGCAGTTTAAGGGACAGGGGTCGGGCTGAAGCTTTCTTT. Its translation is CASSLRDRGRAEAFF.

J is TRBJ2-1 and V is TRBV24-1; TRBD1 matches at 9 bases. Looked up from germline, CDR1 is KGHDR and CDR2 is SFDVKD. The CDR3 runs 15 residues. V shed 7 bases, J shed 3 bases, and the junction held 6 bases outside the gene matches. The CDR3 DNA follows: TGTGCCACCAGCGATCCGGGACAGGGCTACAATGAGCAGTTCTTC. As protein: CATSDPGQGYNEQFF.

This clone appeared once. The gene calls are TRBV7-2 and TRBJ2-3, with TRBD2 identical over 7 bases. The germline gives CDR1 SGHTA, CDR2 FQGNSA. V shed 1 base and J 4 bases; nucleotides not matched to a gene: 2. The CDR3 extends over 14 amino acids. The CDR3 DNA is TGTGCCAGCAGCTTAGGACTAGCCGCAGATACGCAGTATTTT. This encodes CASSLGLAADTQYF.

V is TRBV6-6 and J is TRBJ2-7; D is uncertain. The CDR3 is made up of 12 amino acids. Trimming removed 2 bases at V and 6 bases at J, with 8 bases between. From germline, CDR1 is MNHNY and CDR2 SVGAGI (reference sequence). CDR3 in DNA: TGTGCCAGCAGTTACGCCACGAGCGAGCAGTACTTC. Protein product: CASSYATSEQYF.

Here the CDR3 reads CASSSSSSYNEQFF. Here the CDR3 DNA reads TGTGCCAGCAGTTCGAGTAGCTCCTACAATGAGCAGTTCTTC. The chain has TRBV6-1 and TRBJ2-1; no reliable D call. Germline V gives CDR1 MNHNS, CDR2 SASEGT. CDR3 size: 14 residues. V was shortened by 5 bases and J by 0 bases, with 8 bases between the two germline ends.

The chain combines TRBV6-5 with TRBJ2-6; TRBD1 agrees at 7 bases. CDR3 length: 14 residues. Germline assignment: CDR1 MNHEY and CDR2 SVGAGI. V gave up 6 bases and J gave up 4 bases; unmatched junction bases: 3. Here the CDR3 reads CASRTGLGANVLTF. Here the CDR3 DNA reads TGTGCCAGCAGGACAGGGTTAGGGGCCAACGTCCTGACTTTC.

The rearrangement uses TRBV24-1 and TRBJ2-3; 9 bases agree with TRBD1. V was pared by 3 bases and J by 4 bases, with 4 bases of the junction left unmatched. The V gene's germline CDR1 is KGHDR and CDR2 SFDVKD. This CDR3 contains 15 residues. CDR3 loop: CATSDRTGVADTQYF. As DNA, the CDR3 is TGTGCCACCAGTGATCGGACAGGGGTGGCAGATACGCAGTATTTT.

The chain combines TRBV5-5 with TRBJ1-5; D is undetermined. V lost 0 bases, J lost 7 bases, and 17 bases lay in between. The CDR3 has 16 amino acids. Germline-derived CDR1 and CDR2 are SGHKS and YYEKEE (reference sequence). CDR3 region: CASSLGIVTPVQPQHF. Here the CDR3 DNA reads TGTGCCAGCAGCTTGGGAATAGTAACCCCTGTCCAGCCCCAGCATTTT.

The CDR3 nucleotides are TGTGCCTGGAGTGTAAACGGGAGAGGGGATGAGCAGTTCTTC. This encodes CAWSVNGRGDEQFF. The rearrangement links TRBV30 to TRBJ2-1; D is perhaps TRBD2 (6 bases). Trimming removed 0 bases from V and 8 bases from J, with 14 bases in between. Germline CDR1 reads GTSNPN; CDR2 reads SVGIG (reference sequence). There are 14 residues in the CDR3.

This chain links TRBV5-4 with TRBJ2-3, with 9 bases that match TRBD2. CDR3 length equals 16 residues. Germline V gene sequence: CDR1 SGHNT, CDR2 YYREEE (reference sequence). Unmatched junction bases numbered 6, after V lost 0 bases and J lost 4 bases. CDR3 sequence (DNA): TGTGCCAGCAGCTTGGGGCCAGCGGGGGGCCCAGATACGCAGTATTTT. This translates into CASSLGPAGGPDTQYF.

This clone occurred once. CDR3 sequence reads: CASSIDSMNTEAFF. The CDR3 coding sequence is TGTGCCAGCTCAATCGATAGCATGAACACTGAAGCTTTCTTT. The chain carries TRBV18 and TRBJ1-1; D gene uncertain. Germline V lookup: CDR1 KGHSH, CDR2 LQKENI. This CDR3 comprises 14 residues. V lost 5 bases, J lost 0 bases, and 10 bases lay in between.

This clone was found a few times. The rearrangement links TRBV27 to TRBJ2-2; TRBD1 matches at 10 bases. Per the germline V gene, CDR1 is MNHEY and CDR2 is SMNVEV (reference sequence). V lost 2 bases and J lost 10; bases outside the gene matches: 4. The CDR3 is 14 amino acids. The CDR3 nucleotides read TGTGCCAGCAGTTTAGGGGACAGGGGAGAGGAGCTGTTTTTT. This sequence encodes CASSLGDRGEELFF.

A few counts support this clone. This chain joins TRBV6-1 and TRBJ2-1; 12 bases are a match to TRBD1. The CDR3 loop spans 16 amino acids. Trimming took 4 bases from V and 9 from J; bases not matched to a gene: 10. Germline values: CDR1 MNHNS, CDR2 SASEGT. This CDR3 reads CASSAFAGTGGTEQFF. The CDR3 coding sequence is TGTGCCAGCAGTGCTTTCGCCGGGACAGGGGGCACTGAGCAGTTCTTC.

This chain connects TRBV6-5 to TRBJ2-7; the match to TRBD1 covers 8 bases. V trimming: 4 bases; J trimming: 2 bases; junction bases outside the gene matches: 4. This CDR3 has 14 amino acids. Germline-derived CDR1 and CDR2 are MNHEY and SVGAGI. CDR3 sequence reads: CASSFGQGPYEQYF. CDR3 DNA sequence: TGTGCCAGCAGTTTCGGACAGGGTCCCTACGAGCAGTACTTC.

The rearrangement joins TRBV11-2 to TRBJ1-5; 10 nucleotides line up with TRBD1. The germline V gene has CDR1 SGHAT and CDR2 FQNNGV. The CDR3 is made up of 14 amino acids. The trim removed 5 bases at V and 4 bases at J, leaving 2 bases unmatched. The CDR3: CASSRTGGNQPQHF. The CDR3, as DNA: TGTGCCAGCAGCCGGACAGGGGGGAATCAGCCCCAGCATTTT.

J is TRBJ1-1 and V is TRBV5-6; D is ambiguous. CDR1 is SGHDT and CDR2 is YYEEEE in the germline V gene. The CDR3 runs to 14 residues. V lost 1 base to trimming and J lost 10 bases, with 17 bases between them. The CDR3 coding sequence is TGTGCCAGCAGCTTGTTTTCCGGGGTTTCGGCAGCTTTCTTT. The encoded protein is CASSLFSGVSAAFF.